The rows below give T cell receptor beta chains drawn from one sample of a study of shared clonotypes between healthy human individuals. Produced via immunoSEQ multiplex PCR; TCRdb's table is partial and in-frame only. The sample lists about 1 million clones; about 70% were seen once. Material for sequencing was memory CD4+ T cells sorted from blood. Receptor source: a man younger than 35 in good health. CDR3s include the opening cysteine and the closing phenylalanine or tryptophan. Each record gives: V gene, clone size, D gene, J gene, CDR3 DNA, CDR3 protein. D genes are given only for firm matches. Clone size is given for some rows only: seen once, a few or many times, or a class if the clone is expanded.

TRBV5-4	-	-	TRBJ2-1	TGTGCCAGCAGCTTGGAACTAGCAGTCAACAATGAGCAGTTCTTC	CASSLELAVNNEQFF
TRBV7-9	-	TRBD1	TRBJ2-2	TGTGCCAGCAGCCTGGGACAGTTCGGGGAGCTGTTTTTT	CASSLGQFGELFF
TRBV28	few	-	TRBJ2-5	TGTGCCAGCAGTTTGACAGGATCGGAGACCCAGTACTTC	CASSLTGSETQYF
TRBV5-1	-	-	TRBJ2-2	TGCGCCAGCAGCTTAACAGGGTTTAACACCGGGGAGCTGTTTTTT	CASSLTGFNTGELFF
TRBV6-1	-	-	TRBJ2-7	TGTGCCAGCAGACAGATCTCTGACTACGAGCAGTACTTC	CASRQISDYEQYF
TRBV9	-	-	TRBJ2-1	TGTGCCAGCAGCCCCCGCGCGAGCTCCTACAATGAGCAGTTCTTC	CASSPRASSYNEQFF
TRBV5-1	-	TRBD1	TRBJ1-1	TGCGCCAGCACGCCCGGGACAGAGAACACTGAAGCTTTCTTT	CASTPGTENTEAFF
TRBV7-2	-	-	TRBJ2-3	TGTGCCAGCAGCTTCCCGCGGGTGAGCACAGATACGCAGTATTTT	CASSFPRVSTDTQYF
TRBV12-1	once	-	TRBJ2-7	TGTGCCAGCAGCTTTGAACGCCTCTGGGCGGGAAGGGGCGACGAGCAGTACTTC	CASSFERLWAGRGDEQYF
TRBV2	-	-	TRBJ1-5	TGTGCCAGCAGCAGAGACAAATATAGCAATCAGCCCCAGCATTTT	CASSRDKYSNQPQHF
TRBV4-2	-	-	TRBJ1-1	TGTGCCAGCAGCCAAGAGGCACGGATGAACACTGAAGCTTTCTTT	CASSQEARMNTEAFF
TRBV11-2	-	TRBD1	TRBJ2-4	TGTGCCAGCAGCTTAGGGACAGGCCTGTCTGACAAAAACATTCAGTACTTC	CASSLGTGLSDKNIQYF
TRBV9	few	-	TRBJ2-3	TGTGCCAGCAGCGTAGTGAGGGGGTCCACAGATACGCAGTATTTT	CASSVVRGSTDTQYF
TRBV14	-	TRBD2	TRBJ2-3	TGTGCCAGCAGCCAAGAGGCTAGCGGGAGGGGTACGCAGTATTTT	CASSQEASGRGTQYF
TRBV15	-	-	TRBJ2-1	TGTGCCACCAGCGCGGCGCCAGGGAGCTCCTACAATGAGCAGTTCTTC	CATSAAPGSSYNEQFF